This is a list of T cell receptor beta chains from one sample in a study of T cell responses to AZD1222 COVID-19 vaccine. TCRdb keeps only in-frame clones here, not all; method: immunoSEQ multiplex PCR. The sample consists of some 200,000 clones, just over 90% of them appearing once. The starting material was peripheral blood, obtained on day 0 of AZD1222 vaccination. The receptors were sampled from an adult in good health. Each CDR3 is given with its conserved first and last residue. The D gene is left open where the match is weak.

j_call	d_call	cdr3_length	v_call	cdr3_aa
TRBJ1-1	TRBD1	15	TRBV25-1	CASSESGTANTEAFF
TRBJ2-7	TRBD2	15	TRBV28	CASSLSGLAGDEQYF
TRBJ1-5	TRBD1	16	TRBV2	CASSGPDAGGGQPQHF
TRBJ1-2	TRBD1	16	TRBV3-1/TRBV3-2	CASSQGQGALNYGYTF
TRBJ2-7	-	17	TRBV18	CASSPSASGGNNYEQYF
TRBJ2-1	TRBD2	16	TRBV6-6	CASSPLGTSGDNEQFF
TRBJ1-2	-	14	TRBV15	CATSSRNGLYGYTF
TRBJ1-1	-	13	TRBV5-1	CASRLGGNTEAFF
TRBJ2-5	TRBD2	17	TRBV9	CASSGVRRGGRWETQYF
TRBJ2-5	TRBD1	14	TRBV29-1	CSVEGDRSPETQYF
TRBJ2-3	TRBD1	16	TRBV9	CASSVAGDRVTDTQYF
TRBJ2-1	-	14	TRBV3-1/TRBV3-2	CASSPQAKNNEQFF
TRBJ2-7	-	14	TRBV27	CASSSSGWTYEQYF